The sequence of this T cell receptor (beta chain) was determined in a study of Ad26.COV2.S vaccination and SARS-CoV-2 variants. General study results and limits: Vaccinees and placebo recipients showed similar non-spike TCR breadth. Substantial post-vaccination breadth of spike-specific CD8+ and CD4+ T cell responses was reported.

About this clone: The antigen is unknown.

The protocol was immunoSEQ multiplex PCR, while the TCRdb copy is restricted to in-frame clones and leaves out a portion. The sample has roughly 180,000 clones; 87% are singletons. The germline V gene encodes CDR1 PRHDT and CDR2 FYEKMQ (reference sequence). J lost 4 bases, V lost 1 base, and 15 bases had no gene match. The CDR3 totals 19 residues. The V call is TRBV13, the J call TRBJ2-3; 9 bases agree with TRBD2. This TCR derives from a human donor who had recovered from COVID-19. The material sequenced was peripheral blood, taken after recovery from COVID-19. The CDR3 region has the DNA TGTGCCAGCAGCTTAGTAGAGGGCCTAGCGGGATCCCCCTCAGATACGCAGTATTTT. Its protein is CASSLVEGLAGSPSDTQYF.